Below are 6 T cell receptor beta chains sequenced from a single sample in a study of shared clonotypes between healthy human individuals. Only in-frame clones appear in the TCRdb table, and some are missing; sequencing was by immunoSEQ multiplex PCR. The sample holds about 1 million clones, about 77% seen once. Material for sequencing was memory CD4+ T cells sorted from blood. Sample subset: CD45RA-negative fraction. The receptors were gathered from a young man in good health.

This chain uses TRBV15 with TRBJ2-7; TRBD2 matches 10 bases. Trimming took 4 bases from V and 2 from J; bases not matched to a gene: 5. The length of the CDR3 is 15 residues. CDR1 is LNHNV, CDR2 YYDKDF, per germline (reference sequence). CDR3 DNA sequence: TGTGCCACCAGCATAGGACTAGCGGATCCCTACGAGCAGTACTTC. Protein product: CATSIGLADPYEQYF.

This clone was observed once. The chain is built from TRBV5-5 and TRBJ2-7; 7 bases agree with TRBD1. The CDR3 consists of 13 residues. V gave up 3 bases and J gave up 6 bases; unmatched junction bases: 6. CDR1 is SGHKS, CDR2 YYEKEE, per germline (reference sequence). The CDR3 DNA sequence: TGTGCCAGCAGCTGGGGGACAGTAGGCGAGCAGTACTTC. Its translation is CASSWGTVGEQYF.

The chain joins TRBV5-4 to TRBJ2-1; TRBD1 might be the D (6 bases). The CDR3 consists of 13 residues. With 2 bases removed from V and 4 bases from J, the gap between germline ends came to 7 bases. Germline V gene data show CDR1 as SGHNT and CDR2 as YYREEE (reference sequence). The CDR3 is CASSFDRYNEQFF. CDR3 DNA: TGTGCCAGCAGCTTTGACAGGTACAATGAGCAGTTCTTC.

The V call is TRBV6-4, the J call TRBJ2-1; D ambiguous. In germline, CDR1 is MRHNA, CDR2 SNTAGT. Trimming stripped 3 bases from V and 13 bases from J, with 16 bases between. The CDR3 totals 13 residues. The CDR3 protein is CASSEEARATQFF. The CDR3 DNA reads TGTGCCAGCAGTGAAGAGGCCCGGGCAACCCAGTTCTTC.

This clone was seen only a few times. The V and J genes are TRBV28 and TRBJ2-3, with 7 bases identical to TRBD2. The V segment lost 8 bases and the J segment 0 bases; nucleotides outside the gene matches: 11. The germline CDR1 and CDR2 sequences are MDHEN and SYDVKM. The CDR3 extends over 16 amino acids. The CDR3 DNA follows: TGTGCCAGCCCCTTGCGGGGGTCCTCTAGCACAGATACGCAGTATTTT. Protein product: CASPLRGSSSTDTQYF.

This clone was picked up many times. The gene calls are TRBV4-1 and TRBJ2-1; 11 bases are a match to TRBD2. The germline CDR1 and CDR2 sequences are MGHRA and YSYEKL. V was clipped by 5 bases and J by 5 bases; unmatched bases: 11. This CDR3 region has 17 residues. The CDR3 sequence: CASSGGYSGRANNEQFF. The CDR3 DNA sequence: TGCGCCAGCAGCGGCGGGTATAGCGGGAGGGCCAACAATGAGCAGTTCTTC.